This T cell receptor (beta chain) was sequenced in a study of T cell changes during pregnancy in multiple sclerosis. Method: immunoSEQ multiplex PCR; TCRdb's copy keeps in-frame clones and lacks some. Of tens of thousands of clones in the sample, roughly nine tenths were seen once. The starting material was CD8+ T cells from peripheral blood mononuclear cells, obtained in the first trimester of pregnancy. This clonotype was obtained from a female donor with multiple sclerosis, enrolled in a pregnancy study.

The CDR3, as DNA: TGTGCCAGCAGTGAAATAATCGTAACTCTGAACACTGAAGCTTTCTTT. Translation gives CASSEIIVTLNTEAFF. The chain recombines TRBV2 with TRBJ1-1; unclear D gene. CDR1 is SNHLY and CDR2 is FYNNEI in the germline V gene. V gave up 2 bases and J gave up 0 bases, with 13 bases separating them. The CDR3 is 16 residues long.